This T cell receptor beta chain is from a study of shared clonotypes between healthy human individuals. Study-level information: Researchers assigned three CD4 naive, three CD4 memory, two CD8 naive and one CD8 memory plate to each donor.

This clone was recorded a few times. Its antigen is unidentified. Distinct nucleotide sequences in the sample also encode this CDR3. Every donor, a Caucasian adult, lived in Nashville, Tennessee. The authors combined CD45RO+ cells with CCR7-negative CD45RA+ TemRA cells as CD8 memory. This table comes from immunoSEQ multiplex PCR, and its TCRdb copy is limited to in-frame clones, with some not included. The profile shows under 85,000 clones, about 61% of them singletons. The CDR3 has 13 residues. Germline lookup yields CDR1 SGHTA and CDR2 FQGTGA. V gave up 4 bases and J gave up 2 bases, with 8 bases separating them. Notes on the study in general: Memory subsets generally showed smaller estimated richness than naive subsets did.

The clonotype was recovered from a man aged 30-40 years in good health. The chain is built from TRBV7-3 and TRBJ1-1; D call uncertain. Sequencing input: memory CD8+ T cells sorted from blood. As for subset: CD45RO+ cells pooled with CCR7-negative TemRA cells. CDR3 bases: TGTGCCAGCAGCTCCGGTCTAAACACTGAAGCTTTCTTT. This sequence encodes CASSSGLNTEAFF.